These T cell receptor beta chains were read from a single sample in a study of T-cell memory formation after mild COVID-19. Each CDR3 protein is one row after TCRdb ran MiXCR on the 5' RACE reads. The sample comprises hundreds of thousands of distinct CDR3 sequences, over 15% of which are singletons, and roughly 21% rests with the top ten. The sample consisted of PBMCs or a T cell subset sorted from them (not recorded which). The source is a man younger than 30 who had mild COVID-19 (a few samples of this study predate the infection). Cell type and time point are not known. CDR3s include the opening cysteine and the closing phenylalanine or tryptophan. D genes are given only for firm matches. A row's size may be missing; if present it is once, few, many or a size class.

CDR3aa: CASSLALDMAEAFF
CDR3nt: TGTGCCAGCAGCTTAGCCCTGGACATGGCTGAAGCTTTCTTT
len: 14
v_gene: TRBV7-9
j_gene: TRBJ1-1
d_gene: .
abundance: few

CDR3aa: CASSRRGGTNYGYTF
CDR3nt: TGTGCCAGCAGCCGGCGGGGGGGGACTAACTATGGCTACACCTTC
len: 15
v_gene: TRBV7-9
j_gene: TRBJ1-2
d_gene: .
abundance: few

CDR3aa: CASSFIRDRLTEAFF
CDR3nt: TGTGCCAGCAGCTTCATTAGGGACCGACTCACTGAAGCTTTCTTT
len: 15
v_gene: TRBV7-9
j_gene: TRBJ1-1
d_gene: .
abundance: few

CDR3aa: CASSHRTGNTGELFF
CDR3nt: TGTGCCAGCAGCCACCGGACAGGGAACACCGGGGAGCTGTTTTTT
len: 15
v_gene: TRBV7-9
j_gene: TRBJ2-2
d_gene: TRBD1
abundance: .

CDR3aa: CASTGPPSGEQYF
CDR3nt: TGTGCCAGCACGGGCCCGCCCTCCGGCGAGCAGTACTTC
len: 13
v_gene: TRBV12-3/TRBV12-4
j_gene: TRBJ2-7
d_gene: .
abundance: .

CDR3aa: CASSQISRGGGSYNEQFF
CDR3nt: TGTGCCAGCAGCCAGATCTCTAGAGGGGGGGGCTCCTACAATGAGCAGTTCTTC
len: 18
v_gene: TRBV3-1
j_gene: TRBJ2-1
d_gene: .
abundance: .

CDR3aa: CASAPRPRFQETQYF
CDR3nt: TGTGCCAGCGCCCCAAGGCCACGGTTTCAAGAGACCCAGTACTTC
len: 15
v_gene: TRBV11-1
j_gene: TRBJ2-5
d_gene: .
abundance: few

CDR3aa: CSVIRGDSPEAFF
CDR3nt: TGCAGCGTCATCAGGGGCGACTCTCCTGAAGCTTTCTTT
len: 13
v_gene: TRBV29-1
j_gene: TRBJ1-1
d_gene: .
abundance: few

CDR3aa: CASSNQTGGVYEQYF
CDR3nt: TGTGCCAGCAGCAATCAGACAGGGGGTGTCTACGAGCAGTACTTC
len: 15
v_gene: TRBV5-4
j_gene: TRBJ2-7
d_gene: TRBD1
abundance: few

CDR3aa: CASSLNRNEQFF
CDR3nt: TGTGCCAGCAGCCTGAACAGGAATGAGCAGTTCTTC
len: 12
v_gene: TRBV11-2
j_gene: TRBJ2-1
d_gene: .
abundance: many

CDR3aa: CASSLLGLSDTQYF
CDR3nt: TGTGCCAGCAGCTTACTGGGGTTGTCAGATACGCAGTATTTT
len: 14
v_gene: TRBV7-3
j_gene: TRBJ2-3
d_gene: .
abundance: few

CDR3aa: CSASRQERSSYNEQFF
CDR3nt: TGCAGTGCGAGCCGACAGGAGCGGAGCTCCTACAATGAGCAGTTCTTC
len: 16
v_gene: TRBV20-1
j_gene: TRBJ2-1
d_gene: .
abundance: few

CDR3aa: CASSLTSGAPPWTDTQYF
CDR3nt: TGTGCCAGCAGCTTAACTAGCGGGGCTCCCCCCTGGACAGATACGCAGTATTTT
len: 18
v_gene: TRBV13
j_gene: TRBJ2-3
d_gene: TRBD2
abundance: few

CDR3aa: CASSVTGGHFNEQFF
CDR3nt: TGCGCCAGCAGCGTTACCGGGGGGCACTTCAATGAGCAGTTCTTC
len: 15
v_gene: TRBV5-1
j_gene: TRBJ2-1
d_gene: .
abundance: .

CDR3aa: CASSPRGETNYGYTF
CDR3nt: TGTGCCAGCAGCCCCCGGGGCGAAACTAACTATGGCTACACCTTC
len: 15
v_gene: TRBV9
j_gene: TRBJ1-2
d_gene: .
abundance: .

CDR3aa: CAISDQTGGRSYEQYF
CDR3nt: TGTGCCATCAGTGACCAGACAGGGGGTCGGTCCTACGAGCAGTACTTC
len: 16
v_gene: TRBV10-3
j_gene: TRBJ2-7
d_gene: TRBD1
abundance: .

CDR3aa: CASSLQGWPEAFF
CDR3nt: TGTGCCAGCAGCCTACAGGGATGGCCTGAAGCTTTCTTT
len: 13
v_gene: TRBV7-9
j_gene: TRBJ1-1
d_gene: .
abundance: many

CDR3aa: CASSIRGVNTEAFF
CDR3nt: TGTGCCAGTAGTATCAGGGGGGTGAACACTGAAGCTTTCTTT
len: 14
v_gene: TRBV19
j_gene: TRBJ1-1
d_gene: TRBD1
abundance: .

CDR3aa: CASSLRMADTQYF
CDR3nt: TGTGCCAGCAGCTTAAGAATGGCGGATACGCAGTATTTT
len: 13
v_gene: TRBV7-2
j_gene: TRBJ2-3
d_gene: .
abundance: .

CDR3aa: CASSQEWETYEQYF
CDR3nt: TGCGCCAGCAGCCAAGAGTGGGAAACCTACGAGCAGTACTTC
len: 14
v_gene: TRBV4-3
j_gene: TRBJ2-7
d_gene: .
abundance: few

CDR3aa: CASSSGTGTDF
CDR3nt: TGTGCCAGCAGTTCCGGGACAGGCACCGATTTT
len: 11
v_gene: TRBV7-9
j_gene: TRBJ2-3
d_gene: TRBD1
abundance: .

CDR3aa: CASSTWDHLGETQYF
CDR3nt: TGTGCCAGCAGCACCTGGGACCACCTGGGGGAGACCCAGTACTTC
len: 15
v_gene: TRBV11-1
j_gene: TRBJ2-5
d_gene: .
abundance: .

CDR3aa: CASSLGPGQGQETQYF
CDR3nt: TGTGCCAGCAGCTTAGGGCCGGGACAGGGACAAGAGACCCAGTACTTC
len: 16
v_gene: TRBV7-2
j_gene: TRBJ2-5
d_gene: TRBD1
abundance: .

CDR3aa: CSARARPGPGAEAFF
CDR3nt: TGCAGTGCTAGAGCCCGTCCGGGCCCGGGAGCGGAAGCTTTCTTT
len: 15
v_gene: TRBV20-1
j_gene: TRBJ1-1
d_gene: .
abundance: few

CDR3aa: CAWSYGQGYGYTF
CDR3nt: TGTGCCTGGAGCTACGGACAGGGGTATGGCTACACCTTC
len: 13
v_gene: TRBV30
j_gene: TRBJ1-2
d_gene: TRBD1
abundance: .

CDR3aa: CASSFARNNEQFF
CDR3nt: TGTGCCAGCAGCTTCGCTAGAAACAATGAGCAGTTCTTC
len: 13
v_gene: TRBV7-2
j_gene: TRBJ2-1
d_gene: .
abundance: few

CDR3aa: CASSQDQGAEAFF
CDR3nt: TGCGCCAGCAGCCAAGACCAGGGCGCTGAAGCTTTCTTT
len: 13
v_gene: TRBV4-3
j_gene: TRBJ1-1
d_gene: .
abundance: few

CDR3aa: CASTPTALGSPLHF
CDR3nt: TGTGCCAGCACCCCTACGGCTCTGGGTTCACCCCTCCACTTT
len: 14
v_gene: TRBV7-9
j_gene: TRBJ1-6
d_gene: .
abundance: .

CDR3aa: CASSFQGRDTDTQYF
CDR3nt: TGTGCCAGCAGTTTTCAGGGACGAGACACAGATACGCAGTATTTT
len: 15
v_gene: TRBV12-3/TRBV12-4
j_gene: TRBJ2-3
d_gene: .
abundance: once

CDR3aa: CASSLGQGFPDTQYF
CDR3nt: TGCGCCAGCAGCCTTGGACAGGGCTTCCCAGATACGCAGTATTTT
len: 15
v_gene: TRBV4-3
j_gene: TRBJ2-3
d_gene: TRBD1
abundance: .

CDR3aa: CASSPALWGRNEQFF
CDR3nt: TGCGCCAGCAGCCCGGCTTTGTGGGGGCGGAATGAGCAGTTCTTC
len: 15
v_gene: TRBV5-1
j_gene: TRBJ2-1
d_gene: .
abundance: .

CDR3aa: CASSPGTGAVNEKLFF
CDR3nt: TGTGCCAGCAGTCCCGGGACAGGGGCCGTTAATGAAAAACTGTTTTTT
len: 16
v_gene: TRBV28
j_gene: TRBJ1-4
d_gene: TRBD1
abundance: .

CDR3aa: CASMRDSGTYEQYF
CDR3nt: TGTGCCAGCATGAGGGACAGTGGAACCTACGAGCAGTACTTC
len: 14
v_gene: TRBV2
j_gene: TRBJ2-7
d_gene: TRBD1
abundance: .

CDR3aa: CASSGLAGETQYF
CDR3nt: TGTGCCAGCAGCGGACTAGCGGGTGAGACCCAGTACTTC
len: 13
v_gene: TRBV7-2
j_gene: TRBJ2-5
d_gene: TRBD2
abundance: few

CDR3aa: CSVGGTGRSGELFF
CDR3nt: TGCAGCGTTGGGGGGACAGGGCGGTCCGGGGAGCTGTTTTTT
len: 14
v_gene: TRBV29-1
j_gene: TRBJ2-2
d_gene: TRBD1
abundance: few

CDR3aa: CASSRGGRTEAFF
CDR3nt: TGTGCCAGCAGCCGGGGGGGGAGGACTGAAGCTTTCTTT
len: 13
v_gene: TRBV7-8
j_gene: TRBJ1-1
d_gene: .
abundance: .

CDR3aa: CASSHSGGHLKQFF
CDR3nt: TGCGCCAGCAGCCATAGCGGGGGGCACCTGAAGCAGTTCTTC
len: 14
v_gene: TRBV4-3
j_gene: TRBJ2-1
d_gene: TRBD2
abundance: .

CDR3aa: CASRDYLPNEQFF
CDR3nt: TGCGCCAGCCGGGACTACCTACCCAATGAGCAGTTCTTC
len: 13
v_gene: TRBV5-1
j_gene: TRBJ2-1
d_gene: TRBD2
abundance: many

CDR3aa: CASSPGRLNTEAFF
CDR3nt: TGTGCCAGCAGCCCGGGACGGCTGAACACTGAAGCTTTCTTT
len: 14
v_gene: TRBV7-2
j_gene: TRBJ1-1
d_gene: .
abundance: many

CDR3aa: CASSLRLDNTGELFF
CDR3nt: TGTGCCAGCAGCCTTAGACTGGACAACACCGGGGAGCTGTTTTTT
len: 15
v_gene: TRBV11-2
j_gene: TRBJ2-2
d_gene: .
abundance: many

CDR3aa: CASSLANRGRGEKLFF
CDR3nt: TGTGCCAGCAGCTTAGCAAACAGGGGGCGCGGGGAAAAACTGTTTTTT
len: 16
v_gene: TRBV7-8
j_gene: TRBJ1-4
d_gene: TRBD1
abundance: .

CDR3aa: CAATGQANTEAFF
CDR3nt: TGTGCCGCTACGGGGCAGGCGAACACTGAAGCTTTCTTT
len: 13
v_gene: TRBV19
j_gene: TRBJ1-1
d_gene: .
abundance: .

CDR3aa: CASSSTFWDRSLHF
CDR3nt: TGTGCCAGCAGCTCTACCTTTTGGGACAGGAGCCTCCACTTT
len: 14
v_gene: TRBV7-2
j_gene: TRBJ1-6
d_gene: TRBD1
abundance: few

CDR3aa: CASSEPWNNEQFF
CDR3nt: TGCGCCAGCAGCGAACCTTGGAACAATGAGCAGTTCTTC
len: 13
v_gene: TRBV4-1
j_gene: TRBJ2-1
d_gene: .
abundance: few

CDR3aa: CASSPGGSGHLQPEQFF
CDR3nt: TGTGCCAGCAGCCCCGGCGGTAGCGGCCATCTTCAGCCTGAGCAGTTCTTC
len: 17
v_gene: TRBV7-9
j_gene: TRBJ2-1
d_gene: .
abundance: .

CDR3aa: CASRHGYTF
CDR3nt: TGTGCCAGCCGACATGGCTACACCTTC
len: 9
v_gene: TRBV9
j_gene: TRBJ1-2
d_gene: .
abundance: few

CDR3aa: CASSLAGTGGGYTF
CDR3nt: TGTGCCAGCAGTTTAGCTGGGACAGGGGGTGGCTACACCTTC
len: 14
v_gene: TRBV12-3/TRBV12-4
j_gene: TRBJ1-2
d_gene: TRBD1
abundance: .

CDR3aa: CASTPRGQGASPLHF
CDR3nt: TGTGCCAGCACTCCTCGGGGACAGGGCGCTTCACCCCTCCACTTT
len: 15
v_gene: TRBV6-2/TRBV6-3
j_gene: TRBJ1-6
d_gene: TRBD1
abundance: few

CDR3aa: CAISDDSIRERNTGELFF
CDR3nt: TGTGCCATCAGTGATGACAGCATTCGCGAACGTAACACCGGGGAGCTGTTTTTT
len: 18
v_gene: TRBV10-3
j_gene: TRBJ2-2
d_gene: .
abundance: .

CDR3aa: CASSWRGSETQYF
CDR3nt: TGCGCCAGCAGCTGGCGGGGGTCAGAGACCCAGTACTTC
len: 13
v_gene: TRBV5-1
j_gene: TRBJ2-5
d_gene: TRBD2
abundance: few

CDR3aa: CASSSRTSIHSTDTQYF
CDR3nt: TGTGCCAGCAGCTCCAGGACTAGCATTCACAGCACAGATACGCAGTATTTT
len: 17
v_gene: TRBV7-3
j_gene: TRBJ2-3
d_gene: TRBD2
abundance: .

CDR3aa: CSASGQGGEPQHF
CDR3nt: TGCAGTGCCTCGGGACAGGGCGGGGAGCCCCAGCATTTT
len: 13
v_gene: TRBV20-1
j_gene: TRBJ1-5
d_gene: TRBD1
abundance: .

CDR3aa: CASSQEFGGRSSNYGYTF
CDR3nt: TGCGCCAGCAGCCAAGAGTTCGGGGGTCGGAGTTCTAACTATGGCTACACCTTC
len: 18
v_gene: TRBV4-1
j_gene: TRBJ1-2
d_gene: .
abundance: .

CDR3aa: CASSLQGVGQPQHF
CDR3nt: TGTGCCAGCAGCTTACAGGGGGTTGGTCAGCCCCAGCATTTT
len: 14
v_gene: TRBV7-2
j_gene: TRBJ1-5
d_gene: TRBD1
abundance: few